This TCR beta chain was obtained from a study of identifying expanded T cells in peripheral blood. Study-wide points: Differentially abundant clones: about 1.2 between replicates, about 15 at about 13 days, approximately 18 at four. Variance in clone template counts between approximately 2-week samples significantly increased with total template count across all healthy donors.

As for this clone: Its specificity is not known.

CDR1 and CDR2 (germline): SGHDT, YYEEEE. The CDR3 consists of 14 residues. The germline V and J ends were trimmed by 2 bases and 3 bases, with 8 bases remaining between them. The method was immunoSEQ multiplex PCR; TCRdb's version includes in-frame clones alone and lacks a portion of them. Counted here are some 72,000 clones, approximately 87% occurring once; the ten biggest clones make up 3% to 3.5%. During the collection period, no donor immune events like infections were recorded. The chain combines TRBV5-6 with TRBJ1-4; D not certain. The specimen was blood. This TCR derives from a person aged 18-70 years in good health. The CDR3: CASSFFSPNEKLFF. Here the CDR3 DNA reads TGTGCCAGCAGCTTCTTCAGCCCTAATGAAAAACTGTTTTTT.